Detailed here is one T cell receptor beta chain. The data are from a study of blood T cell repertoires in COVID-19. Overall study: Sources were T cells, B-cell-depleted T cells, or PBMCs; the material itself was cDNA or gDNA.

Only in-frame clones appear in the TCRdb table, and some are missing; sequencing was by immunoSEQ multiplex PCR. The sample lists around 200,000 clones; approximately 87% were seen once. The CDR3 runs to 14 residues. V dropped 3 bases and J dropped 4; count of bases not matched to a gene: 3. Germline V gene sequence: CDR1 SEHNR, CDR2 FQNEAQ (reference sequence). The rearrangement uses TRBV7-9 and TRBJ2-7, with 10 positions matching TRBD1. This receptor was identified in a man aged 18-30 years with active or convalescent COVID-19. Sequenced: peripheral blood. This CDR3 reads CASSFWDRGYEQYF. CDR3 DNA sequence: TGTGCCAGCAGCTTTTGGGACAGGGGTTACGAGCAGTACTTC.